A selection of T cell receptor beta chains follows, all from one sample in a study of T cell responses to AZD1222 COVID-19 vaccine. Using immunoSEQ multiplex PCR, the repertoire was profiled, and TCRdb retains in-frame clones only, with some absent. The data hold 95,000 to 150,000 clones, with about 91% observed a single time. This sample comprised peripheral blood, obtained on day 0 of AZD1222 vaccination. Source of these receptors: an adult in good health. Both conserved end residues are part of each CDR3. The D gene is left open where the match is weak. The size field is filled for only some rows; it gives once, few, many or a size class.

j_gene: TRBJ1-1
abundance: few
v_gene: TRBV27
d_gene: -
CDR3nt: TGTGCCAGCAGCCCCTGGGGGAGACCGGCTGAAGCTTTCTTT
CDR3aa: CASSPWGRPAEAFF

j_gene: TRBJ1-1
abundance: -
v_gene: TRBV6-5
d_gene: TRBD1
CDR3nt: TGTGCCAGCAGTTACACAGGGGTGAACACTGAAGCTTTCTTT
CDR3aa: CASSYTGVNTEAFF

j_gene: TRBJ2-7
abundance: -
v_gene: TRBV6-5
d_gene: -
CDR3nt: TGTGCCAGCAGTTACTCGATTGTTACCGCCTACGAGCAGTACTTC
CDR3aa: CASSYSIVTAYEQYF

j_gene: TRBJ2-2
abundance: -
v_gene: TRBV12-3/TRBV12-4
d_gene: -
CDR3nt: TGTGCCAGCAGTCTTAGAAACACCGGGGAGCTGTTTTTT
CDR3aa: CASSLRNTGELFF

j_gene: TRBJ1-1
abundance: -
v_gene: TRBV14
d_gene: -
CDR3nt: TGTGCCAGCAGCCAAAGAGGCTCGGGGGAGGGAGCTTTCTTT
CDR3aa: CASSQRGSGEGAFF

j_gene: TRBJ1-2
abundance: -
v_gene: TRBV28
d_gene: -
CDR3nt: TGTGCCAGCAGTAACTCAGACACGTATGGCTACACCTTC
CDR3aa: CASSNSDTYGYTF

j_gene: TRBJ2-2
abundance: -
v_gene: TRBV3-1/TRBV3-2
d_gene: TRBD2
CDR3nt: TGTGCCAGCAGCCCCGTTGCCAGCGGGGGGCCTAGCACCGGGGAGCTGTTTTTT
CDR3aa: CASSPVASGGPSTGELFF

j_gene: TRBJ1-5
abundance: once
v_gene: TRBV18
d_gene: TRBD1
CDR3nt: TGTGCCAGCTCACTGACAGGTCCACAGGGGGGAATCAATCAGCCCCAGCATTTT
CDR3aa: CASSLTGPQGGINQPQHF

j_gene: TRBJ2-5
abundance: -
v_gene: TRBV21-1
d_gene: -
CDR3nt: TGTGCCAGCAGCAAAGATTTAGTTCGGGACAGGGTTTCAGAGACCCAGTACTTC
CDR3aa: CASSKDLVRDRVSETQYF

j_gene: TRBJ1-1
abundance: -
v_gene: TRBV7-2
d_gene: -
CDR3nt: TGTGCCAGCAGCCCCCAAGGGGTAACTGAAGCTTTCTTT
CDR3aa: CASSPQGVTEAFF

j_gene: TRBJ1-3
abundance: -
v_gene: TRBV7-9
d_gene: TRBD1
CDR3nt: TGTGCCAGCAGCTACCCAAGCCGGGACAGGGATGGAAACACCATATATTTT
CDR3aa: CASSYPSRDRDGNTIYF

j_gene: TRBJ1-2
abundance: -
v_gene: TRBV6-2/TRBV6-3
d_gene: TRBD1
CDR3nt: TGTGCCAGCAGTTACTCCAGGGGGCTGGGCTATGGCTACACCTTC
CDR3aa: CASSYSRGLGYGYTF

j_gene: TRBJ2-3
abundance: -
v_gene: TRBV12-5
d_gene: -
CDR3nt: TGTGCTAGTGGTGGTTTAGATACGCAGTATTTT
CDR3aa: CASGGLDTQYF

j_gene: TRBJ2-1
abundance: once
v_gene: TRBV6-5
d_gene: -
CDR3nt: TGTGCCAGCACCCCAGGGGGGGGGCCCTACAATGAGCAGTTCTTC
CDR3aa: CASTPGGGPYNEQFF

j_gene: TRBJ1-5
abundance: -
v_gene: TRBV4-3
d_gene: -
CDR3nt: TGCGCCAGCAGCCAAGACAGGTTTGGCAATCAGCCCCAGCATTTT
CDR3aa: CASSQDRFGNQPQHF

j_gene: TRBJ2-3
abundance: -
v_gene: TRBV7-3
d_gene: -
CDR3nt: TGTGCCAGCAGCTTAGTAGGGGGTATGAATACGCAGTATTTT
CDR3aa: CASSLVGGMNTQYF

j_gene: TRBJ1-2
abundance: once
v_gene: TRBV28
d_gene: -
CDR3nt: TGTGCCAGCAGTTTTAGCGGACCTAACTATGGCTACACCTTC
CDR3aa: CASSFSGPNYGYTF

j_gene: TRBJ2-5
abundance: -
v_gene: TRBV6-2/TRBV6-3
d_gene: TRBD2
CDR3nt: TGTGCCAGCAGTTACGTAAGGACTAGTCAAGAGACCCAGTACTTC
CDR3aa: CASSYVRTSQETQYF

j_gene: TRBJ1-1
abundance: once
v_gene: TRBV6-6
d_gene: -
CDR3nt: TGTGCCACCGGTCGAGGAGTCGGGACTGAAGCTTTCTTT
CDR3aa: CATGRGVGTEAFF

j_gene: TRBJ2-7
abundance: -
v_gene: TRBV6-2/TRBV6-3
d_gene: -
CDR3nt: TGTGCCAGCAGTCAAGCCTACGAGCAGTACTTC
CDR3aa: CASSQAYEQYF

j_gene: TRBJ2-1
abundance: once
v_gene: TRBV5-1
d_gene: -
CDR3nt: TGCGCCAGCAGCTCCCAGGCGGGACCTAACAATGAGCAGTTCTTC
CDR3aa: CASSSQAGPNNEQFF

j_gene: TRBJ1-4
abundance: -
v_gene: TRBV9
d_gene: -
CDR3nt: TGTGCCAGCAGCGTAGGGTCGACTAATGAAAAACTGTTTTTT
CDR3aa: CASSVGSTNEKLFF

j_gene: TRBJ1-5
abundance: -
v_gene: TRBV5-6
d_gene: -
CDR3nt: TGTGCCAGCAGCAGGGACGGTCAGCCCCAGCATTTT
CDR3aa: CASSRDGQPQHF

j_gene: TRBJ2-1
abundance: -
v_gene: TRBV10-3
d_gene: TRBD2
CDR3nt: TGTGCCATCAGTGCTACTAGCGGCATTGGCAATGAGCAGTTCTTC
CDR3aa: CAISATSGIGNEQFF

j_gene: TRBJ1-1
abundance: -
v_gene: TRBV5-1
d_gene: TRBD1
CDR3nt: TGCGCCAGCAGCTTTAGACAGGGGATGAACACTGAAGCTTTCTTT
CDR3aa: CASSFRQGMNTEAFF

j_gene: TRBJ2-5
abundance: -
v_gene: TRBV3-1/TRBV3-2
d_gene: TRBD2
CDR3nt: TGTGCCAGCAGCCAAACCATAGCGGGGCGGCAGGAGACCCAGTACTTC
CDR3aa: CASSQTIAGRQETQYF

j_gene: TRBJ1-2
abundance: -
v_gene: TRBV9
d_gene: -
CDR3nt: TGTGCCAGCAGCCTGGCGGGGGTTAGTGGCTACACCTTC
CDR3aa: CASSLAGVSGYTF

j_gene: TRBJ1-2
abundance: -
v_gene: TRBV5-1
d_gene: -
CDR3nt: TGCGCCAGCAGCTTCTACATCCAGGACGGTGGCTACACCTTC
CDR3aa: CASSFYIQDGGYTF

j_gene: TRBJ2-7
abundance: -
v_gene: TRBV6-5
d_gene: -
CDR3nt: TGTGCCAGCAACAGGGGAGGAAACTACGAGCAGTACTTC
CDR3aa: CASNRGGNYEQYF

j_gene: TRBJ2-1
abundance: -
v_gene: TRBV2
d_gene: TRBD1
CDR3nt: TGTGCCAGCAGTCAGGGGGCCATCAATGAGCAGTTCTTC
CDR3aa: CASSQGAINEQFF

j_gene: TRBJ2-3
abundance: -
v_gene: TRBV24-1
d_gene: TRBD2
CDR3nt: TGTGCCACCAGTGACCCCTCGACTAGCGGGGGGGCCAAGGCAGATACGCAGTATTTT
CDR3aa: CATSDPSTSGGAKADTQYF

j_gene: TRBJ1-2
abundance: -
v_gene: TRBV6-5
d_gene: TRBD1
CDR3nt: TGTGCCAGCAGTTCCAACAACGGACAGGGGATCTATGGCTACACCTTC
CDR3aa: CASSSNNGQGIYGYTF

j_gene: TRBJ1-6
abundance: -
v_gene: TRBV6-5
d_gene: -
CDR3nt: TGTGCCAGCAGTTACTCACCCGGACAAGGCAATTCACCCCTCCACTTT
CDR3aa: CASSYSPGQGNSPLHF

j_gene: TRBJ2-7
abundance: -
v_gene: TRBV5-4
d_gene: -
CDR3nt: TGTGCCAGCAGCTTGAATGGCTACGAGCAGTACTTC
CDR3aa: CASSLNGYEQYF

j_gene: TRBJ1-2
abundance: -
v_gene: TRBV10-3
d_gene: -
CDR3nt: TGTGCCATCAGTGAGTTTGCACAGGGACATGGCTACACCTTC
CDR3aa: CAISEFAQGHGYTF

j_gene: TRBJ1-5
abundance: -
v_gene: TRBV9
d_gene: TRBD1
CDR3nt: TGTGCCAGCAGCCGGGGACAGGGTGGTCAGCCCCAGCATTTT
CDR3aa: CASSRGQGGQPQHF

j_gene: TRBJ1-3
abundance: -
v_gene: TRBV6-6
d_gene: -
CDR3nt: TGTGCCAGCAGTTATATAGGCTCGGGAAACACCATATATTTT
CDR3aa: CASSYIGSGNTIYF

j_gene: TRBJ1-2
abundance: -
v_gene: TRBV5-1
d_gene: -
CDR3nt: TGCGCCAGCAGCTTGGACGGCCAGTATGGCTACACCTTC
CDR3aa: CASSLDGQYGYTF

j_gene: TRBJ2-3
abundance: -
v_gene: TRBV19
d_gene: -
CDR3nt: TGTGCCAGTAGTATAGGTACAGGGAGGGATACGCAGTATTTT
CDR3aa: CASSIGTGRDTQYF

j_gene: TRBJ2-7
abundance: -
v_gene: TRBV27
d_gene: -
CDR3nt: TGTGCCAGCAGTCAGTCCCGGGACTCTGGCGAGCAGTACTTC
CDR3aa: CASSQSRDSGEQYF

j_gene: TRBJ2-2
abundance: -
v_gene: TRBV29-1
d_gene: -
CDR3nt: TGCAGCGCTGGGGAAGTAGGATTTGACGCCGGGGAGCTGTTTTTT
CDR3aa: CSAGEVGFDAGELFF

j_gene: TRBJ1-1
abundance: -
v_gene: TRBV5-1
d_gene: TRBD1
CDR3nt: TGCGCCAGCAGCTTGGGGGCAGGGGGCACTGAAGCTTTCTTT
CDR3aa: CASSLGAGGTEAFF

j_gene: TRBJ2-3
abundance: -
v_gene: TRBV5-4
d_gene: TRBD2
CDR3nt: TGTGCCAGCACCACGCGGGGGGGCCGGGGCACAGATACGCAGTATTTT
CDR3aa: CASTTRGGRGTDTQYF

j_gene: TRBJ2-2
abundance: -
v_gene: TRBV6-6
d_gene: -
CDR3nt: TGTGCCAGCAGTAACCGAGGGACCGTAGCTGGGGAGCTGTTTTTT
CDR3aa: CASSNRGTVAGELFF

j_gene: TRBJ1-6
abundance: -
v_gene: TRBV6-4
d_gene: -
CDR3nt: TGTGCCAGCAGCCGTGCGGGTGAGAATTCACCCCTCCACTTT
CDR3aa: CASSRAGENSPLHF